Listed below are T cell receptor beta chains from one sample, sequenced in a study of T cell responses to AZD1222 COVID-19 vaccine. Assay used: immunoSEQ multiplex PCR; TCRdb lists only in-frame clones, some missing. The repertoire holds 120,000 to 150,000 clones, with 88% as singletons. The starting material was peripheral blood, obtained on day 0 of AZD1222 vaccination. The receptors were sampled from an adult in good health. Both conserved end residues are part of each CDR3. The D gene is left open where the match is weak. Expanded clones are given a class, and other clones once, few, many or no size at all.

v_gene: TRBV7-2
abundance: few
d_gene: TRBD1
j_gene: TRBJ1-1
CDR3nt: TGTGCCAGCAGCTTTCAGGGGGGAAACACTGAAGCTTTCTTT
CDR3aa: CASSFQGGNTEAFF

v_gene: TRBV4-3
abundance: .
d_gene: TRBD1
j_gene: TRBJ2-7
CDR3nt: TGCGCCAGCAGCCAATCCAGCCTGGACAGGGGGCCGCAGTACTTC
CDR3aa: CASSQSSLDRGPQYF

v_gene: TRBV30
abundance: .
d_gene: TRBD1
j_gene: TRBJ1-5
CDR3nt: TGTGCCTGGAGTGCGGGACAGGGGTTGCAGCCCCAGCATTTT
CDR3aa: CAWSAGQGLQPQHF

v_gene: TRBV5-6
abundance: .
d_gene: .
j_gene: TRBJ1-3
CDR3nt: TGTGCCAGCAGCGGGGCTGCGGCGGGAAACACCATATATTTT
CDR3aa: CASSGAAAGNTIYF

v_gene: TRBV5-3
abundance: .
d_gene: TRBD1
j_gene: TRBJ1-4
CDR3nt: TGTGCCAGAAGCGGGGACAGCTTTCTAATGAACTGGCGAGAAAAACTGTTTTTT
CDR3aa: CARSGDSFLMNWREKLFF

v_gene: TRBV9
abundance: .
d_gene: .
j_gene: TRBJ1-2
CDR3nt: TGTGCCAGCAGCGTATCGGAGCAACATGGCTACACCTTC
CDR3aa: CASSVSEQHGYTF

v_gene: TRBV11-2
abundance: .
d_gene: .
j_gene: TRBJ2-4
CDR3nt: TGTGCCAGCAGCTCGGCGAAACAGGGGGGGGACATTCAGTACTTC
CDR3aa: CASSSAKQGGDIQYF

v_gene: TRBV2
abundance: .
d_gene: .
j_gene: TRBJ2-3
CDR3nt: TGTGCCAGCAGTGAAGCGCGTCTGGATACGCAGTATTTT
CDR3aa: CASSEARLDTQYF

v_gene: TRBV18
abundance: once
d_gene: .
j_gene: TRBJ1-5
CDR3nt: TGTGCCAGCTCACCACGGAGCGGGGAGAATCAGCCCCAGCATTTT
CDR3aa: CASSPRSGENQPQHF

v_gene: TRBV7-3
abundance: .
d_gene: TRBD1
j_gene: TRBJ1-6
CDR3nt: TGTGCCAGCAGCGGACAGGGAGGTTCACCCCTCCACTTT
CDR3aa: CASSGQGGSPLHF